The source of this T cell receptor (beta chain) is a study of neurological immune-mediated disorders. Using its own MiXCR run on the 5' RACE reads, TCRdb lists one record per CDR3 protein. This table holds approximately 36,000 distinct CDR3 sequences, less than 3.5% found once. Germline trimming cut 6 bases from V and 3 bases from J; bases unmatched to any gene: 5. Germline assignment: CDR1 DFQATT and CDR2 SNEGSKA (reference sequence). CDR3 length equals 13 residues. This clonotype was observed at least ten times. Time point meaning: longitudinal time-point 1 (baseline). Sequencing input: PBMCs. J is TRBJ1-1 and V is TRBV20-1; 9 nucleotides agree with TRBD1. This clonotype was obtained from a woman aged 60-75 years with multiple sclerosis. DNA of the CDR3: TGCAGTGCGGGGGGACAGGGTTACACTGAAGCTTTCTTT. Protein: CSAGGQGYTEAFF.